This T cell receptor (beta chain) emerged from a study of T cell clones after liver transplantation (dated by TCRdb to between 2017 and 2020). Context from the whole study: The samples were obtained from ITN030ST, a randomized trial that attempted immunosuppression withdrawal within 2 years after liver transplantation. As an antigen-independent comparator for donor-reactive sequences, third party-reactive TCRbeta sequences were also identified from pre-transplant MLRs. The study cohort included 8 liver transplant recipients, of whom 3 were classified as tolerant and 5 as non-tolerant. To count as tolerant, a recipient had to stay completely off immunosuppression for at least one year without liver enzymes climbing beyond twice the upper limit of normal. No induction therapy was given to the subjects, and standard immunosuppression was administered until randomization at 12-24 months post-transplant. Blood samples were taken pre-transplant, pre-randomization before withdrawal, and post-randomization after full withdrawal or failed withdrawal. Of the eight recipients, three were HCV-positive, while the remaining recipients had been transplanted for non-autoimmune, non-viral indications. Donor-reactive T cell clones were identified by TCRbeta sequencing following a pre-transplant mixed lymphocyte reaction and were subsequently tracked in post-transplant blood.

Using immunoSEQ, frozen genomic DNA was subjected to high-throughput TCRbeta CDR3 sequencing, a process that included PCR amplification, mapping, bias correction and internal controls. The study's own analysis went as follows. Productive rearrangements were kept, and unique TCRbeta sequences were defined by CDR3 nucleotide sequence plus V and J gene. For a sequence to be called donor-reactive, it needed a frequency of at least 0.01% and at least 5-fold expansion in CFSE-low cells compared with unstimulated pre-transplant cells. Minimum frequency thresholds were set for each subject based on the unstimulated sample with the lowest template count, ensuring at least 90% detection power. Repertoire turnover was measured by Jensen-Shannon divergence between the top 1000 TCRbeta sequences post- and pre-transplant. Two-sided Fisher's exact tests were used to test for changes in how often donor-reactive sequences were detected. The table comes from immuneACCESS by way of TCRdb, which keeps in-frame sequences with V and J called. Part of the clones is missing from these tables; in studies checked, under half for an unresolved V gene and the rest for unknown reasons. The V and J calls and clone size come from that table; D and trimming were worked out from the DNA. The sample profile shows tens of thousands of clones; around 84% of them were found once. The top ten hold around 8.5% of the sample.

This specimen's time point label, per the study, means: pre-transplant. Thawed unstimulated PBMCs were stained for CD3, CD4 and CD8 and FACS-sorted into CD3+CD4+ and CD3+CD8+ populations. Randomization to immunosuppression withdrawal applied to every one of the 8 studied subjects. Genomic DNA was isolated with the Qiagen DNeasy Blood and Tissue Kit. The germline V gene supplies CDR1 SQVTM and CDR2 ANQGSEA. The CDR3 spans 13 residues, from the cysteine through the phenylalanine. The only DNA kept is the CDR3, 39 bases in frame from the first base. Trimming removed 7 bases from V and 5 bases from J; the gene matches leave 9 bases unexplained. With regard to this clone: Its antigen remains unidentified. Per-base quality was not reported, and no clone a single base away is much larger than it.

Study-wide findings and limitations: A greater decline was seen for donor-reactive sequences than for third party-reactive sequences, suggesting partial antigen-specific deletion unrelated to withdrawal success. Without allograft tissue specimens, donor-reactive T cells may have migrated into the graft rather than being deleted. In two subjects, low numbers of available donor cells limited the measurable donor-reactive repertoire. A significant post-transplant decrease in circulating donor-reactive CD4 TCRbeta sequences was observed in most of the 8 subjects, irrespective of tolerance or HCV status. Conclusions were preliminary, limited by small, heterogeneous patient numbers and non-standardized post-transplant time points. When repertoire turnover was taken into account, detection of donor-reactive sequences was significantly reduced in 7 of 8 subjects for CD4 and in 8 of 8 subjects for CD8.

The sequence was obtained from a human donor who received a liver transplant. Recombination linked TRBV29-1 to TRBJ2-3; 7 central bases correspond to TRBD1. Specimen: CD4+ T cells from blood, collected before liver transplant. The bases are TGCAGCGCCGCAAAGGGGGCAGGAGATACGCAGTATTTT. Its translation is CSAAKGAGDTQYF.